This T cell receptor beta chain comes out of a study of blood T cell repertoires in COVID-19. TCRdb's copy holds only in-frame clones and misses some; the assay was immunoSEQ multiplex PCR. The repertoire consists of some 450,000 clones, with about 87% occurring once and the leading ten covering approximately 12%. From germline, CDR1 is SGHTA and CDR2 FQGNSA. V lost 5 bases and J lost 1; bases outside the gene matches: 13. The CDR3 consists of 18 residues. The chain is built from TRBV7-2 and TRBJ2-3, with 9 bases that match TRBD2. Input material: peripheral blood. This sequence originates from a woman in her 50s with COVID-19, enrolled during active disease. CDR3 in DNA: TGTGCCAGCAGCCTCCCCCGCGGGGGGGCCGGAGGCACAGATACGCAGTATTTT. Protein product: CASSLPRGGAGGTDTQYF.